This TCR beta chain was found in a study of T cell responses to AZD1222 COVID-19 vaccine. Overall study findings and caveats: Vaccine-associated CD4 TCRs ranged over spike, dominating at 160-218 and 743-854.

To note about this clone: What it binds is unknown.

The CDR3 is made up of 15 amino acids. With 1 base clipped from V and 3 bases from J, the junction kept 4 bases outside the gene matches. Germline-derived CDR1 and CDR2 are GTSNPN and SVGIG (reference sequence). The assay was immunoSEQ multiplex PCR, and TCRdb's table has in-frame clones only and misses some. The profile shows 45,000 to 65,000 clones, over 70% of them singletons. The chain combines TRBV30 with TRBJ1-5; 9 nucleotides align to TRBD1. The origin of this receptor is an adult in good health. The sample here was peripheral blood, taken on day 0 of AZD1222 vaccination. CDR3 coding DNA: TGTGCCTGGAGTGGGGGGACAGGGCCCAATCAGCCCCAGCATTTT. This codes for CAWSGGTGPNQPQHF.